The 15 T cell receptor beta chains given below trace back to one sample, sequenced in a study of blood T cell repertoires in COVID-19. TCRdb's copy holds only in-frame clones and misses some; the assay was immunoSEQ multiplex PCR. The profile shows hundreds of thousands of clones, about 85% of them singletons. The sequencing input was PBMCs or T cells enriched from blood (not recorded which). These receptors all come from a woman between 50 and 59 years old who had recovered from COVID-19.

This chain links TRBV7-6 with TRBJ1-4; D is uncertain. Germline CDR1 and CDR2: SGHVS and FNYEAQ. The CDR3 has 17 residues. V lost 1 base to trimming and J lost 2 bases, with 14 bases between them. CDR3 nucleotide sequence: TGTGCCAGCAGCTTAGGTTTGAGCGGCGGGACTAATGAAAAACTGTTTTTT. Its translation is CASSLGLSGGTNEKLFF. Drawing the rest from reference TRBV7-6 and TRBJ1-4, the complete variable domain is GAGVSQSPRYKVTKRGQDVALRCDPISGHVSLYWYRQALGQGPEFLTYFNYEAQQDKSGLPNDRFSAERPEGSISTLTIQRTEQRDSAMYRCASSLGLSGGTNEKLFFGSGTQLSVL.

The rearrangement links TRBV9 to TRBJ1-1, with D maybe TRBD1 (6 bases). V shed 4 bases and J shed 1 base, with 11 bases lying between them. The length of the CDR3 is 14 residues. Germline CDR1 is SGDLS and CDR2 is YYNGEE. In nucleotides, the CDR3 is TGTGCCAGCAGCTCCCGGGGGGCGAACACTGAAGCTTTCTTT. Protein product: CASSSRGANTEAFF.

This clone appeared many times. The rearrangement uses TRBV5-1 and TRBJ2-2, with 9 bases fitting TRBD1. The trim removed 3 bases at V and 5 bases at J, leaving 5 bases unmatched. Germline lookup yields CDR1 SGHRS and CDR2 YFSETQ. There are 15 residues in the CDR3. The CDR3 bases are TGCGCCAGCAGCTGGGGGACAGGGAGGACCGGGGAGCTGTTTTTT. Translated, it gives CASSWGTGRTGELFF.

This clone is a singleton in its sample. The V call is TRBV6-5, the J call TRBJ2-1; 8 positions match TRBD2. This CDR3 spans 14 amino acids. Germline V CDR1 and CDR2: MNHEY, SVGAGI. Germline trimming cut 6 bases from V and 3 bases from J; bases unmatched to any gene: 4. Written as DNA, the CDR3 is TGTGCCAGCAGACTAGCGGAGCTCTACAATGAGCAGTTCTTC. Its translation is CASRLAELYNEQFF.

Written as DNA, the CDR3 is TGCAGCGTTCGTGGACAGGGGACAGGAGCCCAGCATTTT. Residues: CSVRGQGTGAQHF. The rearrangement joins TRBV29-1 to TRBJ1-5; 9 bases are a match to TRBD1. The J segment lost 11 bases and the V segment lost 5 bases, leaving 10 bases of the junction unmatched. The CDR3 is 13 residues long. Germline V lookup: CDR1 SQVTM, CDR2 ANQGSEA.

The V gene is TRBV5-4, the J gene TRBJ1-4, with 8 bases that match TRBD1. J was trimmed by 7 bases and V by 0 bases; bases with no gene match: 2. Per germline, CDR1 SGHNT and CDR2 YYREEE (reference sequence). CDR3 size: 14 residues. The CDR3 loop reads CASSLAGGSEKLFF. For the CDR3, the DNA is TGTGCCAGCAGCTTGGCAGGGGGCAGTGAAAAACTGTTTTTT.

Concerning this clone itself: Other DNA sequences in the same sample also yield this CDR3. The chain carries TRBV5-1 and TRBJ1-6; the D is unclear. Germline CDR1 reads SGHRS; CDR2 reads YFSETQ. V was shortened by 0 bases and J by 0 bases, with 4 bases between the two germline ends. The CDR3 length is 15 residues. CDR3 residues: CASSLGSSYNSPLHF. The CDR3, as DNA: TGCGCCAGCAGCTTGGGGAGCTCCTATAATTCACCCCTCCACTTT.

The V gene is TRBV7-9, the J gene TRBJ2-7; D is uncertain. This CDR3 is 12 amino acids long. CDR1 is SEHNR and CDR2 is FQNEAQ in the germline V gene (reference sequence). The V end was cut by 2 bases, the J end by 0 bases, with 2 bases between. CDR3 in amino acids: CASSLHSYEQYF. In DNA, the CDR3 is TGTGCCAGCAGCTTACACTCCTACGAGCAGTACTTC.

This clone was seen more than once but under ten times. The rearrangement joins TRBV4-2 to TRBJ1-3; a possible D gene is TRBD1 (5 bases). CDR1 and CDR2 (germline): LGHNA, YNFKEQ. Trimming removed 4 bases from V and 0 bases from J, with 7 bases in between. The length of the CDR3 is 14 residues. Written as DNA, the CDR3 is TGTGCCAGCAGCCCGGACATCTCTGGAAACACCATATATTTT. Its protein is CASSPDISGNTIYF.

This clone was seen repeatedly, ten times or more. This rearrangement joins TRBV19 to TRBJ2-7, with 15 bases matching TRBD2. Germline V gene lookup returns CDR1 LNHDA and CDR2 SQIVND (reference sequence). V shed 4 bases, J shed 3 bases, and the junction held 28 bases outside the gene matches. CDR3 length: 24 residues. In nucleotides, the CDR3 is TGTGCCAGTAGTACACTGGGCCCATACGACCCGTCTCCGGGACTAGCGGGAGGTAACTACGAGCAGTACTTC. Translated, it gives CASSTLGPYDPSPGLAGGNYEQYF.

The chain couples TRBV6-2 or TRBV6-3 to TRBJ1-3; a weak D match, TRBD1 (6 bases). The CDR3 is 13 residues long. Germline V lookup: CDR1 MNHEY, CDR2 SVGEGT. V lost 1 base and J lost 14, with 15 bases in between. CDR3 protein: CASSYFPVWGLYF. CDR3 nucleotides: TGTGCCAGCAGTTACTTCCCCGTGTGGGGGCTATATTTT.

The chain combines TRBV27 with TRBJ1-2, with 8 bases lining up with TRBD1. V shed 4 bases, J shed 2 bases, and the junction held 6 bases outside the gene matches. Germline values: CDR1 MNHEY, CDR2 SMNVEV (reference sequence). This CDR3 spans 15 amino acids. CDR3 bases: TGTGCCAGCAGTTCTTGGACAGGGACGAACTATGGCTACACCTTC. Translation gives CASSSWTGTNYGYTF.

This clone occurred a few times. The chain uses TRBV4-1 and TRBJ2-2; 12 bases align to TRBD2. The junction had 6 bases not matched to a gene; V was cut back by 3 bases and J by 4 bases. The germline V gene encodes CDR1 MGHRA and CDR2 YSYEKL. The CDR3 length is 17 residues. Here the CDR3 reads CASSQRTSGVATGELFF. DNA for the CDR3: TGCGCCAGCAGCCAGAGGACTAGCGGGGTGGCCACCGGGGAGCTGTTTTTT.

This sequence joins TRBV6-5 and TRBJ1-1; TRBD1 might be the D (6 bases). This CDR3 comprises 14 residues. The V end lost 7 bases, the J end lost 0 bases, and 12 bases lay between the germline ends. Germline V gives CDR1 MNHEY, CDR2 SVGAGI. CDR3 coding DNA: TGTGCCAGCAACAGGGACTACATGAACACTGAAGCTTTCTTT. It yields the protein CASNRDYMNTEAFF.

This chain joins TRBV5-1 and TRBJ1-3; TRBD1 is a possible D gene (5 bases). The CDR3 totals 14 residues. Germline CDR1 and CDR2: SGHRS and YFSETQ. Trimming took 4 bases from V and 0 from J, leaving 8 bases between them. The CDR3 bases are TGCGCCAGCAGCGCGCAGGGCTCTGGAAACACCATATATTTT. It encodes CASSAQGSGNTIYF.